Below, one TCR beta chain is given with its context. Germline trimming cut 6 bases from V and 9 bases from J; bases unmatched to any gene: 8. CDR1 and CDR2 (germline): LNHDA, SQIVND (reference sequence). This CDR3 spans 14 amino acids. The data derive from a study of blood T cell repertoires in COVID-19. Study-wide context: Collection of acute and convalescent COVID-19 samples took place in the United States, Italy and Spain. The cDNA or gDNA used as material had been derived from T cells, B-cell-depleted T cells, or PBMCs.

Study processing details: Cell counts per sample came from amplifying reference gene primers. Sequenced by immunoSEQ multiplex PCR; TCRdb stores in-frame clones only, minus some. V and J calls and clone size follow that table, whereas D and trimming were derived from the DNA. The sample records around 140,000 clones, more than 75% being singletons. The chain recombines TRBV19 with TRBJ1-6, with 7 bases that match TRBD1. The receptor was isolated from a man aged 50-59 years with active COVID-19. The sample was peripheral blood. The chain's CDR3 is CASRFQGDVSPLHF. Written as DNA, the CDR3 is TGTGCCAGTAGATTCCAGGGGGACGTTTCACCCCTCCACTTT.